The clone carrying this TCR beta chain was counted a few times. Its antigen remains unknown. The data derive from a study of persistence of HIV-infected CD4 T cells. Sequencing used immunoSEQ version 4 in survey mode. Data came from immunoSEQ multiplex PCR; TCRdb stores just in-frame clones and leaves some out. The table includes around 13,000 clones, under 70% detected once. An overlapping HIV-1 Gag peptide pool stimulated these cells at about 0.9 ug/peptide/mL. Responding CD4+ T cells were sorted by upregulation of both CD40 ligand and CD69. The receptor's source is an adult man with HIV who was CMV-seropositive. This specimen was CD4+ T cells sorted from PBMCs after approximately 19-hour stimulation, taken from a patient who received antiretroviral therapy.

CDR3 amino acids: CASSGGAQETQYF. CDR3 DNA sequence: TGTGCCAGCAGCGGGGGCGCCCAAGAGACCCAGTACTTC. V and J are TRBV9 and TRBJ2-5; a possible D gene is TRBD1 (5 bases). Trimming left V 3 bases short and J 1 base short, with 7 bases between. The CDR3 contains 13 residues. The germline V gene has CDR1 SGDLS and CDR2 YYNGEE.